The T cell receptor beta chain described here comes from a study of identical twins. TCRdb re-analysed the 5' RACE reads in MiXCR, keeping a single row per CDR3 protein. This table holds 1.5 million or so distinct CDR3 sequences, roughly 35% found once. The germline V gene has CDR1 SGHRS and CDR2 YFSETQ. The CDR3 loop spans 17 amino acids. The V gene end was trimmed by 4 bases and the J gene end by 8 bases; junction bases not matched to a gene: 14. The receptor was isolated from a newborn girl in good health. This rearrangement joins TRBV5-1 to TRBJ2-3; TRBD2 matches at 12 bases. Sequencing input: cord blood. CDR3 sequence reads: CASSPRLAGAYFGTQYF. The CDR3 coding sequence is TGCGCCAGCAGCCCCCGACTAGCGGGAGCTTATTTCGGTACGCAGTATTTT.